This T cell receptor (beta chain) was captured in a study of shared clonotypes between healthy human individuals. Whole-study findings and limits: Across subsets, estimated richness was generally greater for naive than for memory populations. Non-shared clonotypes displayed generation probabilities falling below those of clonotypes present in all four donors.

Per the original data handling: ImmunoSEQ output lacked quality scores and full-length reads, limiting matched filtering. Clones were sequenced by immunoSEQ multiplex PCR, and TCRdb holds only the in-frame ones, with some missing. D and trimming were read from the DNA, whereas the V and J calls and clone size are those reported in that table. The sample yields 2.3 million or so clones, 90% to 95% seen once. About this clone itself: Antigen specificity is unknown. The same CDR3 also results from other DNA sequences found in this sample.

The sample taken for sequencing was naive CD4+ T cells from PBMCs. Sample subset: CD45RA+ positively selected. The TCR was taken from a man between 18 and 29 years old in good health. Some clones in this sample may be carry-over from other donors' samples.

This CDR3 reads CASSRRGEGQFF. DNA of the CDR3: TGTGCCAGCAGCCGGCGCGGGGAGGGGCAGTTCTTC. This sequence joins TRBV11-3 and TRBJ2-1; 7 bases agree with TRBD2. The CDR3 loop spans 12 amino acids. CDR1 is SGHNT, CDR2 YENEEA, per germline. The V and J ends lost 5 bases and 12 bases, in that order; junction bases with no gene match: 7.